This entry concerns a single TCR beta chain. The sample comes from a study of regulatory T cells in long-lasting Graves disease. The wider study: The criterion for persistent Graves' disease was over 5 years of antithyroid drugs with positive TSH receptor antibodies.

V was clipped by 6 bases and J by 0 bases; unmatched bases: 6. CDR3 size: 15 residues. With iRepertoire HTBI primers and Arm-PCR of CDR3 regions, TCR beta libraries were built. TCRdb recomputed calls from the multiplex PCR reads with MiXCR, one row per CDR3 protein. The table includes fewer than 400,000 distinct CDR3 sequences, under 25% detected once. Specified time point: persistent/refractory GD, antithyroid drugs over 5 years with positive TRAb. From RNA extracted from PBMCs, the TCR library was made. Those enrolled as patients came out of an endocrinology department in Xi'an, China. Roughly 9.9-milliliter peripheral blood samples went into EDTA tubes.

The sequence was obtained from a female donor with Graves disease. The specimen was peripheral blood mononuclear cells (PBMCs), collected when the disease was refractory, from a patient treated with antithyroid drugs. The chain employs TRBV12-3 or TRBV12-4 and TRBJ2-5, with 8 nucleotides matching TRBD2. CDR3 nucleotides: TGTGCCAGCAGCTCCCGGCGGGAGGACCAAGAGACCCAGTACTTC. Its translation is CASSSRREDQETQYF.